This T cell receptor (beta chain) was sequenced during a study of blood T cell repertoires in COVID-19. CDR3 length equals 17 residues. Germline lookup yields CDR1 KGHSH and CDR2 LQKENI. V lost 4 bases and J lost 7; bases outside the gene matches: 14. Original processing notes: Scientists estimated how many nucleated cells there were by amplifying reference gene primers. Method: immunoSEQ multiplex PCR; TCRdb's copy keeps in-frame clones and lacks some. Clone size and the V and J calls come from that table; the DNA yielded D and trimming. The table records fewer than 200,000 clones, approximately 87% of them present only once.

This chain joins TRBV18 and TRBJ2-1; TRBD1 matches at 9 bases. The receptor comes from a man aged 65-85 years with active or convalescent COVID-19. Specimen: peripheral blood. The DNA for the CDR3 is TGTGCCAGCTCACTCAATCCCGGGACAGGGTTAAGGAATGAGCAGTTCTTC. Its protein is CASSLNPGTGLRNEQFF.